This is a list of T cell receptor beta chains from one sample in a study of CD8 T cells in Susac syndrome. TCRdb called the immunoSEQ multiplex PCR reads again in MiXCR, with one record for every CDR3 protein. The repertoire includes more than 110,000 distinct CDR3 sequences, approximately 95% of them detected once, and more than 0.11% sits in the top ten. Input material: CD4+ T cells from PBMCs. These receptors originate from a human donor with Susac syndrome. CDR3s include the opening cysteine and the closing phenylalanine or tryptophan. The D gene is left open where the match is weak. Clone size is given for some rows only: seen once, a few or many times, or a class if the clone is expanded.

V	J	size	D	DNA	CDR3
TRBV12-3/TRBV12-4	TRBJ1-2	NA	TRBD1	TGTGCCAGCAGTCTGCCGGGACAGGGGGCTGGTGGCTACACCTTC	CASSLPGQGAGGYTF
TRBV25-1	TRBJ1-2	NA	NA	TGTGCCAGCATGTCCGGGGGATCTAGAGGTGGCATTGGCTACACCTTC	CASMSGGSRGGIGYTF
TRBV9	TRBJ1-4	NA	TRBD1	TGTGCCAGCAGCGTAGCTACAGGACAGGGAGGGGAAAAACTGTTTTTT	CASSVATGQGGEKLFF
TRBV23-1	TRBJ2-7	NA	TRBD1	TGCGCCAGCAGTCAATCGGGGACAGGGGTTCCCTACGAGCAGTACTTC	CASSQSGTGVPYEQYF
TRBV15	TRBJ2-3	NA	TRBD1	TGTGCCACCAGCAGAGATGGACAGGGAGGCGATACGCAGTATTTT	CATSRDGQGGDTQYF
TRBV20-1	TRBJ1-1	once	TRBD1	TGCAGTGCGGACCGGACAGGGTCATTGGGTGAAGCTTTCTTT	CSADRTGSLGEAFF
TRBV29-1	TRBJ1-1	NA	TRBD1	TGCAGCTTGGACAGGGGGAACACTGAAGCTTTCTTT	CSLDRGNTEAFF
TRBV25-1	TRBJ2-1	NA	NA	TGTGCCAGCAGTGAAGGCAGGGAATTTTACAATGAGCAGTTCTTC	CASSEGREFYNEQFF
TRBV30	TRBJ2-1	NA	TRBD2	TGTGCCTGGAGTGCGGGACTAGCGGGTGAGCAGTTCTTC	CAWSAGLAGEQFF
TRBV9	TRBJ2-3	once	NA	TGTGCCAGCAGCGTGGTCGCGCTTACGGATACGCAGTATTTT	CASSVVALTDTQYF
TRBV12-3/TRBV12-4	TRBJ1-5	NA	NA	TGTGCCAGCAGTTTTGATCGGCGGGGAGGTAGCAATCAGCCCCAGCATTTT	CASSFDRRGGSNQPQHF
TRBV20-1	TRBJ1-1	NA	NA	TGCAGTGCTATTGAAGGGATCGCGGGCACTGAAGCTTTCTTT	CSAIEGIAGTEAFF
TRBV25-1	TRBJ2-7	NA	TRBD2	TGTGCCAGCAGTGAAGCGGGAGCCCACGAGCAGTACTTC	CASSEAGAHEQYF
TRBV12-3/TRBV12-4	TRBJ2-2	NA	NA	TGTGCCAGCAGTCCTTGGGTCGGGGAGCTGTTTTTT	CASSPWVGELFF
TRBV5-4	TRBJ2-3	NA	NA	TGTGCCAGCAGCTTGGATCCCACGGGAGATACGCAGTATTTT	CASSLDPTGDTQYF
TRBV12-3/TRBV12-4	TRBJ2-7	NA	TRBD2	TGTGCCAGCAGTTTAGTCCTCGGCGGGAGTGTTTACGAGCAGTACTTC	CASSLVLGGSVYEQYF
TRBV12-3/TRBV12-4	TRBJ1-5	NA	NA	TGTGCCAGCAGCCCTCGGGGGGCGAGTTGGAATCAGCCCCAGCATTTT	CASSPRGASWNQPQHF
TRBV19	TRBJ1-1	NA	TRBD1	TGTGCCAGTAGTCTCCCAGGGGGACGAACTGAAGCTTTCTTT	CASSLPGGRTEAFF
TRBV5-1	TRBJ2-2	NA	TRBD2	TGCGCCAGCAAAAGCGGGGGGGCCTCCGGGGAGCTGTTTTTT	CASKSGGASGELFF
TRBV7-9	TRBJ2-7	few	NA	TGTGCCAGCAGCTTACTCCCTTACGAGCAGTACTTC	CASSLLPYEQYF
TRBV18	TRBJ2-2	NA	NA	TGTGCCAGCTCACCACGATCAACAGGGTCCACCGGGGAGCTGTTTTTT	CASSPRSTGSTGELFF
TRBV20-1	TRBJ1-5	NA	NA	TGCAGTGCTAGGCGAGGCGGGGCAGGGGCTCAGCCCCAGCATTTT	CSARRGGAGAQPQHF
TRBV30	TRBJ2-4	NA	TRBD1	TGTGCCTGGGCGGACAGGGGAGGGTTCCTGGCCAAAAACATTCAGTACTTC	CAWADRGGFLAKNIQYF
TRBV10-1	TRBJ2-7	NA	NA	TGCGCCAGCAGTGTGGGGGCGATGAGCGAGCAGTACTTC	CASSVGAMSEQYF
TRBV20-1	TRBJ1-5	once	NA	TGCAGTGCTAGGTCAGGGTTCGAGCCCCAGCATTTT	CSARSGFEPQHF
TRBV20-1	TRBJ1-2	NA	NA	TGCAGTGCCCAGATAGCCGGGTTCTATGGCTACACCTTC	CSAQIAGFYGYTF
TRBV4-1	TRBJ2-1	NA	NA	TGCGCCAGCAGCCGCACCGGGCTGAACTACAATGAGCAGTTCTTC	CASSRTGLNYNEQFF
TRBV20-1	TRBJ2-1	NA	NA	TGCAGTGCTAGAGGATTAGGGAGGAGCTCCTACAATGAGCAGTTCTTC	CSARGLGRSSYNEQFF
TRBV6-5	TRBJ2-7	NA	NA	TGTGCCAGCAGTTTAAGCGGTATCGGAACCTACGAGCAGTACTTC	CASSLSGIGTYEQYF
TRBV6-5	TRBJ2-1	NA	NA	TGTGCCAGCAGTTACTCAGGCGCCAGCTCCTACAATGAGCAGTTCTTC	CASSYSGASSYNEQFF
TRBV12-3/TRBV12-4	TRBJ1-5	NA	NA	TGTGCCAGCGAATGGAGGGGGAGATTAGCGAATCAGCCCCAGCATTTT	CASEWRGRLANQPQHF
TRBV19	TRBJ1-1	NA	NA	TGTGCCAGTAGTATAAGGGGAGGGAACACTGAAGCTTTCTTT	CASSIRGGNTEAFF
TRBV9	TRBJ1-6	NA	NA	TGTGCCAGCAGCGTAGGCGCAGACTCCTATAATTCACCCCTCCACTTT	CASSVGADSYNSPLHF
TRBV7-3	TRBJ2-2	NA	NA	TGTGCCAGCAGCTTTCCCGACGGGGAGCTGTTTTTT	CASSFPDGELFF
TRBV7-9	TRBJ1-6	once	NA	TGTGCCAGCAGCCCCACTGAGCGCTCACCCCTCCACTTT	CASSPTERSPLHF
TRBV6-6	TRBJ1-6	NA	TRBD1	TGTGCCAGCAGTGACAGGGGCGCCCCGGGTTCACCCCTCCACTTT	CASSDRGAPGSPLHF
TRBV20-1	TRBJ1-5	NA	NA	TGCAGTGCTAGAGTGTTTAGAGGCAATCAGCCCCAGCATTTT	CSARVFRGNQPQHF
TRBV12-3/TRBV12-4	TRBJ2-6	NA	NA	TGTGCCAGCACCGACTTTGAAAGGGCCAACGTCCTGACTTTC	CASTDFERANVLTF
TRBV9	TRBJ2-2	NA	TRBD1	TGTGCCAGCAGCGTACCAGGGGGCACCGGGGAGCTGTTTTTT	CASSVPGGTGELFF
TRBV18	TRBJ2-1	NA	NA	TGTGCCAGCTCACCAATCCTCGTCAATGAGCAGTTCTTC	CASSPILVNEQFF
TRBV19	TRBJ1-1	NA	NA	TGTGCCAGTAGTATATGGGGCGGTGAAGCTTTCTTT	CASSIWGGEAFF
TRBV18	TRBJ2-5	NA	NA	TGTGCCAGCTCACCACGGGACCAAGAGACCCAGTACTTC	CASSPRDQETQYF
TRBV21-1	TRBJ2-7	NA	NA	TGTGCCAGCACCCTAACAGGGTTCCCAGGCTCCTACGAGCAGTACTTC	CASTLTGFPGSYEQYF
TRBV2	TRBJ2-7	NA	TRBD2	TGTGCCAGCACTCAAGCGGGGGGGTCCTACGAGCAGTACTTC	CASTQAGGSYEQYF
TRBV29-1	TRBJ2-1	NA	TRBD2	TGCAGCGTTGTAATTGCGGGAGGGCCCTCCTACAATGAGCAGTTCTTC	CSVVIAGGPSYNEQFF
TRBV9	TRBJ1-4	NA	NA	TGTGCCAGCAGCGTAGAGTGGGGCATTGGTGAAAAACTGTTTTTT	CASSVEWGIGEKLFF
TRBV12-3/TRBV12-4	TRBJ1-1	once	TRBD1	TGTGCCAGCATCCGCGGGACAGTGAACACTGAAGCTTTCTTT	CASIRGTVNTEAFF
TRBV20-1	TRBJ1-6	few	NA	TGCAGTGCTTCCGGGACGGATAATTCACCCCTCCACTTT	CSASGTDNSPLHF
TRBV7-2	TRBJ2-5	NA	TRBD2	TGTGCCAGCAGCCCCCGGGGGCTAGCGGGAGCTGAGACCCAGTACTTC	CASSPRGLAGAETQYF
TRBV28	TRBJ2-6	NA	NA	TGTGCCAGTAGTGGGGACGCCCGGGGTAAATCTGGGGCCAACGTCCTGACTTTC	CASSGDARGKSGANVLTF
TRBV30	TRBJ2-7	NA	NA	TGTGCCTGGAGTGTACTGCGCCCCACGGCAGGGGTGAGGAACGAGCAGTACTTC	CAWSVLRPTAGVRNEQYF
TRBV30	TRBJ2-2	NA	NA	TGTGCCTGGAGGCCCCAAGCGGCCGGGGAGCTGTTTTTT	CAWRPQAAGELFF
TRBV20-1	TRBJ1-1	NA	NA	TGCAGTGCTAGGGCACACGGCGGGGCGAACACTGAAGCTTTCTTT	CSARAHGGANTEAFF
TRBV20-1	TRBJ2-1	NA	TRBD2	TGCAGTGCTAGACCGGCAACTAGCGGGCCCTACAATGAGCAGTTCTTC	CSARPATSGPYNEQFF
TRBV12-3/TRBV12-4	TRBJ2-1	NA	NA	TGTGCCAGCAGGCTAGCTCGGAGCTCCTACAATGAGCAGTTCTTC	CASRLARSSYNEQFF
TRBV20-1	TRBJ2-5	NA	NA	TGCAGTGCTACCAGGGCCGAGACCCAGTACTTC	CSATRAETQYF
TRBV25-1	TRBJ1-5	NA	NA	TGTGCCAGCAGTGGCCTGGCGGGGGATAGCAATCAGCCCCAGCATTTT	CASSGLAGDSNQPQHF
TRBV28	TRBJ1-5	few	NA	TGTGCCAGCAGTTTAGGCTATCAGCCCCAGCATTTT	CASSLGYQPQHF